This TCR beta chain was sequenced for a study of blood T cell repertoires in COVID-19. Study background: Both acute and convalescent COVID-19 samples were obtained from the United States, Italy and Spain. Sources were T cells, B-cell-depleted T cells, or PBMCs; the material itself was cDNA or gDNA.

TCRdb's copy holds only in-frame clones and misses some; the assay was immunoSEQ multiplex PCR. This sample has over 100,000 clones; roughly 82% occur once, and the top ten carry 4% to 5.5%. This clone was observed a single time. This CDR3 is built from 15 residues. The germline gives CDR1 SGHNT, CDR2 YENEEA. V lost 4 bases and J 2 bases, leaving 14 bases between the germline ends. This clonotype originated in a man in his fifties or sixties with acute or convalescent COVID-19. The V call is TRBV11-3, the J call TRBJ1-2; D is perhaps TRBD1 (6 bases). Input material: peripheral blood. The CDR3 region is CASSSRDKSNYGYTF. CDR3 coding DNA: TGTGCCAGCAGCTCTCGGGACAAATCGAACTATGGCTACACCTTC.